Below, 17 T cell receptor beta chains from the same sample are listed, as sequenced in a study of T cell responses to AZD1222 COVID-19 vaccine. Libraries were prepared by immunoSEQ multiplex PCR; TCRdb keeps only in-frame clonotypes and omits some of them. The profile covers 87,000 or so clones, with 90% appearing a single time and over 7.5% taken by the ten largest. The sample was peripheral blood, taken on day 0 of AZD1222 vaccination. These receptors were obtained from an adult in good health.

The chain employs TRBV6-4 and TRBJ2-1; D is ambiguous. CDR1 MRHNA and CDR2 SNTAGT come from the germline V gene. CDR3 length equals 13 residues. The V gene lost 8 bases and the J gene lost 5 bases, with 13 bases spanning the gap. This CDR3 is CASAREFDNEQFF. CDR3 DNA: TGTGCCAGCGCAAGAGAGTTTGACAATGAGCAGTTCTTC.

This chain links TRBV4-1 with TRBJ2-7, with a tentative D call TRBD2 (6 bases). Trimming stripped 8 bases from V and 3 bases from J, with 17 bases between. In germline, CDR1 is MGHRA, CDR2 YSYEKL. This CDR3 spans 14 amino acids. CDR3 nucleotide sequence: TGCGCCAGCTCTGGGAGCCAGGGAGGCTACGAGCAGTACTTC. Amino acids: CASSGSQGGYEQYF.

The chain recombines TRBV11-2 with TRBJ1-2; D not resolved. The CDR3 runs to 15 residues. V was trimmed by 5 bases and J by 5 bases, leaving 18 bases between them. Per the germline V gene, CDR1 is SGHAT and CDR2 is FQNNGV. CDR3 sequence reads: CASSLEKGAPYGYTF. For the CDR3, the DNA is TGTGCCAGCAGCCTGGAAAAGGGAGCACCGTATGGCTACACCTTC.

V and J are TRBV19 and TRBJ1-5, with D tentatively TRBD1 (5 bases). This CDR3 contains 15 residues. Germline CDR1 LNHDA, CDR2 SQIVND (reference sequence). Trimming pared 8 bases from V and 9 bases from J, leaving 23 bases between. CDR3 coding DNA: TGTGCCAGTGCCGAGGGGCAGGGTCCCTTTTTGCCCCAGCATTTT. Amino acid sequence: CASAEGQGPFLPQHF.

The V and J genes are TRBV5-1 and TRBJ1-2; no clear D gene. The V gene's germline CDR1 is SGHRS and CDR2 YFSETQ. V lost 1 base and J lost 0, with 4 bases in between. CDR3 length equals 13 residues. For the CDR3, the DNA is TGCGCCAGCAGCTTGACAACTAACTATGGCTACACCTTC. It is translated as CASSLTTNYGYTF.

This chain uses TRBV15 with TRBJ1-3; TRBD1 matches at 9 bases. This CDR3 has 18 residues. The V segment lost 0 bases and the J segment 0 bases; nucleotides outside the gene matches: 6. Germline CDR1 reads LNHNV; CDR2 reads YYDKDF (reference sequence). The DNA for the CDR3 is TGTGCCACCAGCAGAGATACGGACAGGGGCACCTCTGGAAACACCATATATTTT. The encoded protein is CATSRDTDRGTSGNTIYF.

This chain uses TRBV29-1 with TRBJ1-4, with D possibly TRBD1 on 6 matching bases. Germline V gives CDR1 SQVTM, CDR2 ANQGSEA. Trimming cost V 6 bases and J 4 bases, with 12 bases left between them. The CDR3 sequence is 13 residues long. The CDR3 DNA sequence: TGCAGCGTGCTGACAGGAATTAATGAAAAACTGTTTTTT. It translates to CSVLTGINEKLFF.

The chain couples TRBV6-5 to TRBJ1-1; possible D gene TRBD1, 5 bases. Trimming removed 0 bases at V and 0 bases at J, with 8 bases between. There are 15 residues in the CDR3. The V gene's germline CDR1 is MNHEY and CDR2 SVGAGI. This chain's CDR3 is CASSYSRGLNTEAFF. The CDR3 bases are TGTGCCAGCAGTTACTCGCGGGGCTTGAACACTGAAGCTTTCTTT.

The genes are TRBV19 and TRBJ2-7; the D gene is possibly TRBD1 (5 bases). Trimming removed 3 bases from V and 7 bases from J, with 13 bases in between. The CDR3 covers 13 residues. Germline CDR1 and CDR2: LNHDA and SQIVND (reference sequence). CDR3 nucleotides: TGTGCCAGTAGTATCCATGGGGCTGGGGAGCAGTACTTC. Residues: CASSIHGAGEQYF.

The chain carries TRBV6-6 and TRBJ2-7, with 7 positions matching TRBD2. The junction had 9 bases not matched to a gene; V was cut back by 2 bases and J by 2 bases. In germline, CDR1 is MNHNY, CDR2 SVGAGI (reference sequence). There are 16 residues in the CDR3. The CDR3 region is CASSYGLGSTTYEQYF. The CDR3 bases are TGTGCCAGCAGTTACGGACTAGGGTCCACAACCTACGAGCAGTACTTC.

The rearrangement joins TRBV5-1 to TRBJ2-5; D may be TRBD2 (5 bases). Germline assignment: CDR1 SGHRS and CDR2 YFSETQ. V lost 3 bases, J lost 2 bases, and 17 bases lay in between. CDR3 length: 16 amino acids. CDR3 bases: TGCGCCAGCAGCTCCTACAGTCTTGGAGGTCAAGAGACCCAGTACTTC. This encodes CASSSYSLGGQETQYF.

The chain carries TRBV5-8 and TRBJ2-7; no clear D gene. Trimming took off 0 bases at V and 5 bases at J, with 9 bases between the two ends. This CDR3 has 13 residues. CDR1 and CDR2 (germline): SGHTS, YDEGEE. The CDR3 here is CASSLDRKDEQYF. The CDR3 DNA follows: TGTGCCAGCAGCTTGGATCGAAAAGACGAGCAGTACTTC. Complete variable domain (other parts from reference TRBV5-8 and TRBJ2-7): EAGVTQSPTHLIKTRGQQATLRCSPISGHTSVYWYQQALGLGLQFLLWYDEGEERNRGNFPPRFSGRQFPNYSSELNVNALELEDSALYLCASSLDRKDEQYFGPGTRLTVT.

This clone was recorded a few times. The CDR3 region has the DNA TGTGCCAGCTCCCTAGGGGGAACTAACTATGGCTACACCTTC. It specifies CASSLGGTNYGYTF. The chain has TRBV18 and TRBJ1-2; TRBD1 might be the D (6 bases). Germline CDR1 KGHSH, CDR2 LQKENI. This CDR3 is built from 14 residues. The ends were cut back, 6 bases at V and 0 bases at J, with 11 bases in the middle.

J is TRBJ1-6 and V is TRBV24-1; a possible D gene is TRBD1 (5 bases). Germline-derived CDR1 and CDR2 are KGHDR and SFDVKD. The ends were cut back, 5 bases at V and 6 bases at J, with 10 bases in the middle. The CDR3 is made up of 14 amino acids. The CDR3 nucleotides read TGTGCCACCAGTGTCGGGACGGTTAATTCACCCCTCCACTTT. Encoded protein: CATSVGTVNSPLHF.

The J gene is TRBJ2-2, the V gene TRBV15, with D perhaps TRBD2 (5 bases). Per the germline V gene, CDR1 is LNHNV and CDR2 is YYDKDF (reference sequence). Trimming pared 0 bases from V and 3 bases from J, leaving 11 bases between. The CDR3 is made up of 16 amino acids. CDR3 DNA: TGTGCCACCAGCAGAGAGGAGGACGGGCACACCGGGGAGCTGTTTTTT. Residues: CATSREEDGHTGELFF.

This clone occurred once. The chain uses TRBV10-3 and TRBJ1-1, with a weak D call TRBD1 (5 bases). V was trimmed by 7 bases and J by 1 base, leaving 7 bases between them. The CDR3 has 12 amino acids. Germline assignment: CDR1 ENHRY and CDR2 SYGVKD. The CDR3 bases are TGTGCCATCAATCAGGGGAACACTGAAGCTTTCTTT. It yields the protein CAINQGNTEAFF.

Written as DNA, the CDR3 is TGTGCCAGCAGCCTGGAGCAGGCCGTCTATGGCTACACCTTC. This encodes CASSLEQAVYGYTF. This chain uses TRBV9 with TRBJ1-2, with D uncertain. V shed 4 bases and J shed 4 bases, with 14 bases lying between them. The CDR3 contains 14 residues. Germline values: CDR1 SGDLS, CDR2 YYNGEE.